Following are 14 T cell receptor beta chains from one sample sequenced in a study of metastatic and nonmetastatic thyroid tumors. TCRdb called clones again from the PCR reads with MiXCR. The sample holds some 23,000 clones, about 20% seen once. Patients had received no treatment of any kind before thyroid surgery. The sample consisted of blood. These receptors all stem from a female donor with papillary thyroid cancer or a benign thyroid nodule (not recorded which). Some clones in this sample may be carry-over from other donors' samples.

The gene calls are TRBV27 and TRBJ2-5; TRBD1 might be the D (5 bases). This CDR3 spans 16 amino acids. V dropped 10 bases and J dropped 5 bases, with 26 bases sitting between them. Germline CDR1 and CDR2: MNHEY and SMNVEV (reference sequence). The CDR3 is CAICLTGGHKTETQYF. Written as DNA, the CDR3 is TGTGCCATCTGTTTAACAGGCGGACATAAAACTGAGACCCAGTACTTC.

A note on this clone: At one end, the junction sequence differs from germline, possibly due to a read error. The CDR3 DNA sequence: TGTGTCAGCAGCCACAGCGGTAACGGCTACGAGCAGTACTTC. Amino acid sequence: CVSSHSGNGYEQYF. The chain joins TRBV7-9 to TRBJ2-7, with a tentative D call TRBD2 (5 bases). The CDR3 sequence is 14 residues long. From germline, CDR1 is SEHNR and CDR2 FQNEAQ (reference sequence).

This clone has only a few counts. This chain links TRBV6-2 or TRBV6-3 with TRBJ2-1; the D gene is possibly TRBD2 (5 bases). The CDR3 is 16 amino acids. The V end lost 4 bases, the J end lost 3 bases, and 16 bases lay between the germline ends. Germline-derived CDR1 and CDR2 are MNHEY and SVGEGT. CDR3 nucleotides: TGTGCCAGCAGTTCCTATCACGGGATTGACTACAATGAGCAGTTCTTC. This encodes CASSSYHGIDYNEQFF.

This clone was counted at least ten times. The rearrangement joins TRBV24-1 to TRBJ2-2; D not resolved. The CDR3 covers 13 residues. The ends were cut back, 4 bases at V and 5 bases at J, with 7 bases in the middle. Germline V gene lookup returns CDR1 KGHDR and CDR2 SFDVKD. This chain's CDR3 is CATSDQTTGELFF. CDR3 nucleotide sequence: TGTGCCACCAGTGACCAGACTACCGGGGAGCTGTTTTTT.

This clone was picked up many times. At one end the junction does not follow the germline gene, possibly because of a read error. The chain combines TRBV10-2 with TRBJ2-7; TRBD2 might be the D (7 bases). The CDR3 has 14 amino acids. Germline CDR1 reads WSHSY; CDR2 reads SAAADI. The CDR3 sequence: CAGSPRGGDYEQYF. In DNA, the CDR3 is TGCGCCGGCAGCCCAAGGGGGGGGGACTACGAGCAGTACTTC.

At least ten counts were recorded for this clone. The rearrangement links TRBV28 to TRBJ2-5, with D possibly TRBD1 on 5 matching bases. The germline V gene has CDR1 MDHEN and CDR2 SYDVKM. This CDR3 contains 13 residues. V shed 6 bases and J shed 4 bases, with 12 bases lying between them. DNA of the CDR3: TGTGCCAGCAGGCTTGCTCAGGGAGAGACCCAGTACTTC. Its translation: CASRLAQGETQYF.

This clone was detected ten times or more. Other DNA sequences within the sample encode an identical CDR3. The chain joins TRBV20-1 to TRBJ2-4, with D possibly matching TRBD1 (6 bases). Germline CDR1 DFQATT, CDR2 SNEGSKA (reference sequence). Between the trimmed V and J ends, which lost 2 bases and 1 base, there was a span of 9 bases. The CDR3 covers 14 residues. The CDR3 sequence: CSARPQGAKNIQYF. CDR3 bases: TGCAGTGCTAGACCCCAGGGGGCCAAAAACATTCAGTACTTC.

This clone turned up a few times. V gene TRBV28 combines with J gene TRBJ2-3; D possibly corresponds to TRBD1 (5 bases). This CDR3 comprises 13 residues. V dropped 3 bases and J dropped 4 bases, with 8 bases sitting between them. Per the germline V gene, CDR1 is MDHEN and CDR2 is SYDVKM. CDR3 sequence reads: CASSFYRSDTQYF. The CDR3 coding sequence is TGTGCCAGCAGTTTCTACAGGTCAGATACGCAGTATTTT.

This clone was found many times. The DNA of the CDR3 is TGTGCCAGCAGTTACTCCCCCAGTGATCCGGCGTACGAGCAGTACTTC. This translates into CASSYSPSDPAYEQYF. J is TRBJ2-7 and V is TRBV6-5, with unresolved D. Germline-derived CDR1 and CDR2 are MNHEY and SVGAGI. This CDR3 contains 16 residues. V lost 0 bases to trimming and J lost 4 bases, with 16 bases between them.

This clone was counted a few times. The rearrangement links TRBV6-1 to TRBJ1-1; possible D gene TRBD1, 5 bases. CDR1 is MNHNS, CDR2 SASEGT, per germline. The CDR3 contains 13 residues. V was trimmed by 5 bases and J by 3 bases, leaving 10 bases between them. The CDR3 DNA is TGTGCCAGCAGTTCGTCAGGGTACACTGAAGCTTTCTTT. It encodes CASSSSGYTEAFF.

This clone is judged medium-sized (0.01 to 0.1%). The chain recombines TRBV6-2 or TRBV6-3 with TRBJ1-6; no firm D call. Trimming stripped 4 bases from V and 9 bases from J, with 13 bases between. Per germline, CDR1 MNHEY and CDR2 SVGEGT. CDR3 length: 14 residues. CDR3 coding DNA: TGTGCCAGCAGTTCCCGGACCGACCTTTCACCCCTCCACTTT. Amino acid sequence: CASSSRTDLSPLHF.

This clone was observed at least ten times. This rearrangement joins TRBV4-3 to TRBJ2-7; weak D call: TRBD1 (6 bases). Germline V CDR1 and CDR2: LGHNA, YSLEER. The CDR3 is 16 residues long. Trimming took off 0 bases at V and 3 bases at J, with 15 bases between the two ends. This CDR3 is CASSQEGAGVYYEQYF. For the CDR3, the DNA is TGCGCCAGCAGCCAAGAGGGGGCAGGAGTCTACTACGAGCAGTACTTC.

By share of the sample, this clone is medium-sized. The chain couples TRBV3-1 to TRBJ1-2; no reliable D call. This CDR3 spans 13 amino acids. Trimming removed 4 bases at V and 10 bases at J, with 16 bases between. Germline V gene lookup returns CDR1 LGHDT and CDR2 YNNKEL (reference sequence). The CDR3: CASSRPGKNYYTF. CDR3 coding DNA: TGTGCCAGCAGCCGTCCGGGAAAGAATTACTACACCTTC. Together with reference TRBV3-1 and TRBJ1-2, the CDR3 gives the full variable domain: DTAVSQTPKYLVTQMGNDKSIKCEQNLGHDTMYWYKQDSKKFLKIMFSYNNKELIINETVPNRFSPKSPDKAHLNLHINSLELGDSAVYFCASSRPGKNYYTFGSGTRLTVV.

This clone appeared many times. The chain's CDR3 is CASSRDSSYEQYF. CDR3 sequence (DNA): TGTGCCAGCAGCCGGGATTCCTCGTACGAGCAGTACTTC. The V and J genes are TRBV7-2 and TRBJ2-7; perhaps TRBD2 as D (5 bases). Trimming removed 5 bases from V and 4 bases from J, with 12 bases in between. This CDR3 has 13 residues. Germline V CDR1 and CDR2: SGHTA, FQGNSA.